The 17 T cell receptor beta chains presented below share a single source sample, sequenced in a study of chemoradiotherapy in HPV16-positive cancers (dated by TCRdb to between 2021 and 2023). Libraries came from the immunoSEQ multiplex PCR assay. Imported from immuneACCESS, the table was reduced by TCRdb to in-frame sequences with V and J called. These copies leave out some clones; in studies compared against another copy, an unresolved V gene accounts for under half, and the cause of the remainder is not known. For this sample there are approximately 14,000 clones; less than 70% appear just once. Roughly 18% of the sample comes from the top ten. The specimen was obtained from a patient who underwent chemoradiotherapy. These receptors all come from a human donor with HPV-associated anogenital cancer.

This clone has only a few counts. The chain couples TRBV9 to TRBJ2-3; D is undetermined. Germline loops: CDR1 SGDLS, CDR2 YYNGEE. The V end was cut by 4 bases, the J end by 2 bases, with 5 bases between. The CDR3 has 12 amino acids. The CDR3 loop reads CASSPYTDTQYF. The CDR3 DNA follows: TGTGCCAGCAGCCCCTACACAGATACGCAGTATTTT.

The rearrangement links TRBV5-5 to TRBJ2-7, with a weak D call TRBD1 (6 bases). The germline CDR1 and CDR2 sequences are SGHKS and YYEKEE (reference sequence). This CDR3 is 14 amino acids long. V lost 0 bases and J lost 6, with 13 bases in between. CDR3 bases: TGTGCCAGCAGCTTGGAACAGGGCCTCTCCGAGCAGTACTTC. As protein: CASSLEQGLSEQYF.

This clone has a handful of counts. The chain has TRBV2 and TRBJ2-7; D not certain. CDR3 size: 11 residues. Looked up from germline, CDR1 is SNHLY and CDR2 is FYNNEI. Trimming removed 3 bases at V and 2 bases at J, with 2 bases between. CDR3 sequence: CASSDTYEQYF. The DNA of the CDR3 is TGTGCCAGCAGTGACACCTACGAGCAGTACTTC. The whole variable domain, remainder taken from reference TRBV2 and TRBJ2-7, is EPEVTQTPSHQVTQMGQEVILRCVPISNHLYFYWYRQILGQKVEFLVSFYNNEISEKSEIFDDQFSVERPDGSNFTLKIRSTKLEDSAMYFCASSDTYEQYFGPGTRLTVT.

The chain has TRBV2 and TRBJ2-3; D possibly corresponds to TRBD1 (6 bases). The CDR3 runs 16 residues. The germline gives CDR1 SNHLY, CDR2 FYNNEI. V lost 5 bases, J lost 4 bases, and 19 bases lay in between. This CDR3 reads CASSLSTGYDSDTQYF. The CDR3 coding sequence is TGTGCCAGCAGTCTCTCTACAGGGTATGATTCAGATACGCAGTATTTT.

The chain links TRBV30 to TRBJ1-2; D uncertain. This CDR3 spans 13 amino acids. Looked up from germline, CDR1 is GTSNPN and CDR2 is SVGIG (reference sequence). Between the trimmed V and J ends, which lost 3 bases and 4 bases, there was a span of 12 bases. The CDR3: CAWSDFDAYGYTF. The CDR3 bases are TGTGCCTGGAGCGACTTCGACGCCTATGGCTACACCTTC. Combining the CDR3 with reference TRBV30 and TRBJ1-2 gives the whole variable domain SQTIHQWPATLVQPVGSPLSLECTVEGTSNPNLYWYRQAAGRGLQLLFYSVGIGQISSEVPQNLSASRPQDRQFILSSKKLLLSDSGFYLCAWSDFDAYGYTFGSGTRLTVV.

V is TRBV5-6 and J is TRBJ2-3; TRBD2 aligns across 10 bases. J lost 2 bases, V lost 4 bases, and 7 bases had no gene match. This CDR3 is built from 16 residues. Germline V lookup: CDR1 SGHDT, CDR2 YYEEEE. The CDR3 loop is CASSLLTSGDTDTQYF. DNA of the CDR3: TGTGCCAGCAGCCTACTAACTAGCGGGGACACAGATACGCAGTATTTT.

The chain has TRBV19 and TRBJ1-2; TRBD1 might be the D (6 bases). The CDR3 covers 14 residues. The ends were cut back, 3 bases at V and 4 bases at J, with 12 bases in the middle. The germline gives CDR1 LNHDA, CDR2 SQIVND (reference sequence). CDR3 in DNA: TGTGCCAGTAGTATGGCAGGGGACCTCTATGGCTACACCTTC. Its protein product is CASSMAGDLYGYTF.

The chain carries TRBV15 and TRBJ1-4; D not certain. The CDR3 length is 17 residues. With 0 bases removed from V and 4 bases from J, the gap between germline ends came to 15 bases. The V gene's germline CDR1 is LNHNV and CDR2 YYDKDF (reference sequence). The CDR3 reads CATSRESIGGYNEKLFF. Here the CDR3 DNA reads TGTGCCACCAGCAGAGAATCAATTGGAGGGTATAATGAAAAACTGTTTTTT.

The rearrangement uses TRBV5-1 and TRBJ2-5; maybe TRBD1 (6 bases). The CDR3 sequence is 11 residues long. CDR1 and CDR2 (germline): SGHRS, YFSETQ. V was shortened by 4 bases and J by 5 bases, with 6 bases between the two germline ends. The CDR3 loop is CASSTGETQYF. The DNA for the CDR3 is TGCGCCAGCAGCACAGGGGAGACCCAGTACTTC.

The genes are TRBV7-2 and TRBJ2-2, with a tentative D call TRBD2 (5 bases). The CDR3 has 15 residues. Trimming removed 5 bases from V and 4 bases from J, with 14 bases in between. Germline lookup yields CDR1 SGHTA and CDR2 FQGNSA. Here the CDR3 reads CASSPQSGSTGELFF. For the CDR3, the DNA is TGTGCCAGCAGCCCCCAGAGCGGATCCACCGGGGAGCTGTTTTTT.

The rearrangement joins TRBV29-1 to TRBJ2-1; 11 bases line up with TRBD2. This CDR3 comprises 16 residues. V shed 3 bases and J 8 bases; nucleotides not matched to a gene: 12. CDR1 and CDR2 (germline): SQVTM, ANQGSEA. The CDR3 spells CSVEDGGSGGAYEQFF. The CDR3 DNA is TGCAGCGTTGAGGACGGGGGTAGCGGGGGGGCCTATGAGCAGTTCTTC.

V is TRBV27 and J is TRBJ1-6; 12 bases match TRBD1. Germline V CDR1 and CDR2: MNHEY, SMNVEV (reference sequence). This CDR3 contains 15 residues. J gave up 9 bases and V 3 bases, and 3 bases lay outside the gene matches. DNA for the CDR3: TGTGCCAGCAGTTTGGGGACAGGGGGCTTTTCACCCCTCCACTTT. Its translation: CASSLGTGGFSPLHF.

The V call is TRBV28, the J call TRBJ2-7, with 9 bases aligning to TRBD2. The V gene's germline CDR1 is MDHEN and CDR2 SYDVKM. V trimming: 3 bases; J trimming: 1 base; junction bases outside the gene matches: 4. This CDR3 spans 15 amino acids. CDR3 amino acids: CASSFGGGASYEQYF. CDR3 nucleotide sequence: TGTGCCAGCAGTTTTGGCGGGGGGGCATCCTACGAGCAGTACTTC.

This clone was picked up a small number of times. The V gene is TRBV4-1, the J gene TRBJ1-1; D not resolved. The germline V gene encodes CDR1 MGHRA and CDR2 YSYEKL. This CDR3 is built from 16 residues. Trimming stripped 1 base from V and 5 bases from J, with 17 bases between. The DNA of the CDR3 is TGCGCCAGCAGCCAAGGCTATTTACGTGGGGAAACTGAAGCTTTCTTT. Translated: CASSQGYLRGETEAFF.

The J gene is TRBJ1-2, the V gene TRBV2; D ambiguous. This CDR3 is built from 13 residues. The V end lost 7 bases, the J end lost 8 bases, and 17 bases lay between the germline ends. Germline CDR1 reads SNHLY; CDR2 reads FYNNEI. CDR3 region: CASTDTLGYGYTF. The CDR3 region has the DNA TGTGCCAGCACCGATACCCTGGGGTACGGCTACACCTTC.

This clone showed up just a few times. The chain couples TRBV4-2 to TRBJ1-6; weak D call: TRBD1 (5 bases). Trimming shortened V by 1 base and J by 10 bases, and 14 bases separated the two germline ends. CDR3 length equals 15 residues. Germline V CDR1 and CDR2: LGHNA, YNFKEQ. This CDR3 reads CASSQGVTRGSPLHF. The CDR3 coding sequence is TGTGCCAGCAGCCAAGGGGTCACTAGGGGATCACCCCTCCACTTT.

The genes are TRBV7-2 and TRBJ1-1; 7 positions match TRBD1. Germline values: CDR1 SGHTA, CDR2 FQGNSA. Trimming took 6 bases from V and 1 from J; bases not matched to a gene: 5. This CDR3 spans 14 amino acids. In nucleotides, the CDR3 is TGTGCCAGCAGGGACAGGATAGGGAACACTGAAGCTTTCTTT. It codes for CASRDRIGNTEAFF.